This TCR beta chain is drawn from a study of CXCR3-negative and CXCR3-positive naive CD8 T cells. Study outcomes and limitations: Both of the naive subsets showed about the same high diversity, but memory CD8+ cells had much less. Fresh PBMCs were used in most assays, and CXCR3 expression partially decreased after cryopreservation.

Germline CDR1 reads SQVTM; CDR2 reads ANQGSEA. This CDR3 comprises 13 residues. As concerns this clonotype: Its antigen is unknown.

The study made its TRB cDNA libraries by 5' RACE, adding UMI labels. TCRdb reprocessed the 5' RACE reads, keeping one entry per CDR3 protein, no DNA. Reported are 90,000 to 95,000 distinct CDR3 sequences; the ten largest clones contain 1.7%. The chain recombines TRBV29-1 with TRBJ2-7; TCRdb indicates TRBD2, and absent DNA this call remains unverified. The sample consisted of naive CXCR3- CD8+ T cells from blood. Subset in this sample: CD45RO-CCR7+CD27+CD95- naive CD8+ T cells lacking CXCR3 (TNR3-). This sequence originates from a human donor in good health. Some clones in this sample may be carry-over from other donors' samples. The CDR3: CSTRQGPENEQYF.